This TCR beta chain was observed in a study of blood T cell repertoires in COVID-19. Study-wide context: Sites across the United States, Italy and Spain contributed samples from acute and convalescent COVID-19. In each case, the material was cDNA or gDNA derived from T cells, B-cell-depleted T cells, or PBMCs.

The CDR3 totals 15 residues. CDR1 is SGHTA and CDR2 is FQGNSA in the germline V gene. The ends lost 2 bases at V and 5 bases at J; junction bases unmatched: 8. In the authors' methods: Amplifying reference gene primers gave estimates of nucleated cell counts. Produced via immunoSEQ multiplex PCR; TCRdb's table is partial and in-frame only. From that table come the V and J calls and clone size; the DNA was used to work out D and trimming. The sample has approximately 210,000 clones, about 83% seen once; the top ten hold 8.2%. The rearrangement uses TRBV7-2 and TRBJ1-2; 7 bases align to TRBD1. The sequencing input was peripheral blood. The sequence derives from a woman in her forties or fifties with acute or convalescent COVID-19. CDR3 amino acids: CASSLFGQVSYGYTF. CDR3 sequence (DNA): TGTGCCAGCAGCTTATTTGGACAGGTTTCGTATGGCTACACCTTC.